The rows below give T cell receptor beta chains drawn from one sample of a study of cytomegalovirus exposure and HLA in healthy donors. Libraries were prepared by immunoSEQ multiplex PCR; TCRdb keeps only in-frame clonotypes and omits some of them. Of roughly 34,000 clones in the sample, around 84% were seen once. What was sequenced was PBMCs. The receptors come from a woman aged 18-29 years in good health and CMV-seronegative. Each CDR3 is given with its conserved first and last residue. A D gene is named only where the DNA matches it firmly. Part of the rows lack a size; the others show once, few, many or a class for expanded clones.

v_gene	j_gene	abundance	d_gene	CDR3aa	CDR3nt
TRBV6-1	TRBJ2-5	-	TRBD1	CASSDKLGGAETQYF	TGTGCCAGCAGTGATAAACTAGGGGGCGCAGAGACCCAGTACTTC
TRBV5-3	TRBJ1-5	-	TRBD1	CARSSDRVDQPQHF	TGTGCCAGAAGCTCGGACAGGGTTGATCAGCCCCAGCATTTT
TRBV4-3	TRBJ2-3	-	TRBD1	CASSRTGGFADTQYF	TGCGCCAGCAGCCGCACAGGGGGCTTCGCAGATACGCAGTATTTT
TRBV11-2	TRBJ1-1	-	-	CASSFGLTEAFF	TGTGCCAGCAGCTTTGGGCTGACTGAAGCTTTCTTT
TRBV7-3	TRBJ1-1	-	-	CASRLDGLNTEAFF	TGTGCCAGCAGACTAGACGGTTTGAACACTGAAGCTTTCTTT
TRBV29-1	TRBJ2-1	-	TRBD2	CSAPWTSGNPNEQFF	TGCAGCGCCCCCTGGACTAGCGGGAATCCAAATGAGCAGTTCTTC
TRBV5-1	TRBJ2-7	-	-	CASSSRKGVSYEQYF	TGCGCCAGCAGCAGTAGGAAAGGGGTTTCCTACGAGCAGTACTTC
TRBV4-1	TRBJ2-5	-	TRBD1	CASSIGQGETQYF	TGCGCCAGCAGCATAGGACAGGGAGAGACCCAGTACTTC
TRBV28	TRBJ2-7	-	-	CASPSGRNLYEQYF	TGTGCCAGCCCGTCAGGGAGGAATCTATACGAGCAGTACTTC
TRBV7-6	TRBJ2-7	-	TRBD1	CASSLGTGPAYEQYF	TGTGCCAGCAGCTTGGGGACAGGGCCCGCCTACGAGCAGTACTTC
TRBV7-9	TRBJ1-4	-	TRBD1	CASSPWTGEGEKLFF	TGTGCCAGCAGCCCGTGGACAGGGGAAGGGGAAAAACTGTTTTTT
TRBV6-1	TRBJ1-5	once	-	CASNHNQPQHF	TGTGCCAGCAATCACAATCAGCCCCAGCATTTT
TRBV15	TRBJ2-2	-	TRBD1	CATRDHRGHSAGELFF	TGTGCCACCAGGGACCACAGGGGGCATTCGGCCGGGGAGCTGTTTTTT
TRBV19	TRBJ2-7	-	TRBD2	CASSIGGSAIIYEQYF	TGTGCCAGTAGTATAGGCGGGAGCGCGATAATCTACGAGCAGTACTTC
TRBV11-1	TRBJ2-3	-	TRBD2	CASSLGTSNTQYF	TGTGCCAGCAGCTTGGGGACTAGCAATACGCAGTATTTT
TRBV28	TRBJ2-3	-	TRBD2	CASSGAGVADTQYF	TGTGCCAGCTCGGGAGCGGGAGTCGCAGATACGCAGTATTTT
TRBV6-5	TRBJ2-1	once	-	CASRRPETGEQFF	TGTGCCAGCAGGAGACCGGAGACAGGTGAGCAGTTCTTC
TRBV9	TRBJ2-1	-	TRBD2	CASSVGEREIDEQFF	TGTGCCAGCAGCGTGGGGGAGCGGGAGATCGATGAGCAGTTCTTC
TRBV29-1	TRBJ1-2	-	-	CSVDATHGYPF	TGCAGCGTTGATGCGACTCATGGCTACCCCTTC
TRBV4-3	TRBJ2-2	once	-	CASSQADRDTGELFF	TGCGCCAGCAGCCAGGCGGACAGAGACACCGGGGAGCTGTTTTTT
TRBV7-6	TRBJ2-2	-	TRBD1	CASSPLLGGYSGELFF	TGTGCCAGCAGCCCCCTGCTAGGGGGCTATAGCGGGGAGCTGTTTTTT
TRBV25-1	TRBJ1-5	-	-	CASSESGRVDQPQHF	TGTGCCAGCAGTGAATCAGGCAGGGTGGATCAGCCCCAGCATTTT
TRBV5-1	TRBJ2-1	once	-	CASSLTDSYNEQFF	TGCGCCAGCAGCTTAACAGACAGTTACAATGAGCAGTTCTTC
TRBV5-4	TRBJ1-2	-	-	CATAGWDYGYTF	TGTGCCACGGCAGGGTGGGACTATGGCTACACCTTC
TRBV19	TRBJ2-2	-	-	CASDTGSGELFF	TGTGCCAGTGATACAGGGTCCGGGGAGCTGTTTTTT
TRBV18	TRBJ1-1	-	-	CASSSPGAAEAFF	TGTGCCAGCTCATCACCGGGAGCAGCAGAAGCTTTCTTT
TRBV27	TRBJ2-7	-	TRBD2	CAPRVAGPYEQYF	TGTGCCCCCCGGGTAGCGGGACCCTACGAGCAGTACTTC
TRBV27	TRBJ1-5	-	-	CASSLSGGAANQPQHF	TGTGCCAGCAGTTTATCGGGGGGGGCGGCCAATCAGCCCCAGCATTTT